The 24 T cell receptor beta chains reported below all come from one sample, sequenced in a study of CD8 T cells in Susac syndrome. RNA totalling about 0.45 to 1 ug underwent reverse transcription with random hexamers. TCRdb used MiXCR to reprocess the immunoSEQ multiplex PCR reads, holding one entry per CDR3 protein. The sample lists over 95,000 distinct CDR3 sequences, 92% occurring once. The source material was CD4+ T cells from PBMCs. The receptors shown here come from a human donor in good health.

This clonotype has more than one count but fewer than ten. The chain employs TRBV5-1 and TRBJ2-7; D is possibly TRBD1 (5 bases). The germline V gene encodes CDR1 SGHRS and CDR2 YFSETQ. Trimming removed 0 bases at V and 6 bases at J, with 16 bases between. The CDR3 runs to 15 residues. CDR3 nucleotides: TGCGCCAGCAGCTTGGGTGGGGCGGCAATAACCGAGCAGTACTTC. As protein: CASSLGGAAITEQYF. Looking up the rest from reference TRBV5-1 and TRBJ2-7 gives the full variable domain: KAGVTQTPRYLIKTRGQQVTLSCSPISGHRSVSWYQQTPGQGLQFLFEYFSETQRNKGNFPGRFSGRQFSNSRSEMNVSTLELGDSALYLCASSLGGAAITEQYFGPGTRLTVT.

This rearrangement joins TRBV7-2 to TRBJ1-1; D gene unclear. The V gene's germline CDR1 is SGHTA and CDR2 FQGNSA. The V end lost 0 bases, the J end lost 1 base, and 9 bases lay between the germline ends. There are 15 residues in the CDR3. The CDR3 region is CASSLARQTNTEAFF. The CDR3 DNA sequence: TGTGCCAGCAGCTTAGCGAGGCAAACGAACACTGAAGCTTTCTTT.

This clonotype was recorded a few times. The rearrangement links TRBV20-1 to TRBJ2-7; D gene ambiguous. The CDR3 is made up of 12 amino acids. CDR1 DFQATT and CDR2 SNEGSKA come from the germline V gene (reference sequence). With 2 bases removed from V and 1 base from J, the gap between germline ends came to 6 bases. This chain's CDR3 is CSARTRSYEQYF. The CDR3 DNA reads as TGCAGTGCTAGAACCCGATCCTACGAGCAGTACTTC.

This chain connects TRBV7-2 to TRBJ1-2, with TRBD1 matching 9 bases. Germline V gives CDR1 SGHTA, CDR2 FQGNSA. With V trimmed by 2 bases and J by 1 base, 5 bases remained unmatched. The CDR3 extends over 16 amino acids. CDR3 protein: CASSLNRGPFNYGYTF. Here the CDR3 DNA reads TGTGCCAGCAGCTTAAACAGGGGGCCTTTTAACTATGGCTACACCTTC. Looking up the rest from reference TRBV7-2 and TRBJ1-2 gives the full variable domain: GAGVSQSPSNKVTEKGKDVELRCDPISGHTALYWYRQSLGQGLEFLIYFQGNSAPDKSGLPSDRFSAERTGGSVSTLTIQRTQQEDSAVYLCASSLNRGPFNYGYTFGSGTRLTVV.

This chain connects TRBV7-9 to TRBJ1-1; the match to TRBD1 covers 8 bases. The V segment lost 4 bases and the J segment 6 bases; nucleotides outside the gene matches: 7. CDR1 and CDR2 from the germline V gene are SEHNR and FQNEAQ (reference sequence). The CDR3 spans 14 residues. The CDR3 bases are TGTGCCAGCAGCTCCTGGGCAGGGGGCTCTGAAGCTTTCTTT. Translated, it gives CASSSWAGGSEAFF.

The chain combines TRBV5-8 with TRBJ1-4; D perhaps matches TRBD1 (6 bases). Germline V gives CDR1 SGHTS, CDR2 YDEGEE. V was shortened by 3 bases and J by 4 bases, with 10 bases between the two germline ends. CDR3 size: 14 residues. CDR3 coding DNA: TGTGCCAGCAGCTCCGGACAGATTAATGAAAAACTGTTTTTT. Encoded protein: CASSSGQINEKLFF.

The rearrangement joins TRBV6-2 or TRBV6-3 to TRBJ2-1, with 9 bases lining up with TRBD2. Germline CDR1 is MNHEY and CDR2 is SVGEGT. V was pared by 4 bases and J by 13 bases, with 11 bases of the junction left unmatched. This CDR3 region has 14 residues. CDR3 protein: CASSSPPTSGFQFF. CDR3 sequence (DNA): TGTGCCAGCAGTTCCCCCCCGACTAGCGGATTTCAGTTCTTC.

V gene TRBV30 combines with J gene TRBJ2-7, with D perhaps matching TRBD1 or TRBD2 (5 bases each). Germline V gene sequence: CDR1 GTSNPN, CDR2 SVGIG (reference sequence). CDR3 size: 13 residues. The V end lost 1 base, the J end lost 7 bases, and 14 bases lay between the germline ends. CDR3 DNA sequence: TGTGCCTGGAGTGACGGGGCGGCCAATGAGCAGTACTTC. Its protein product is CAWSDGAANEQYF.

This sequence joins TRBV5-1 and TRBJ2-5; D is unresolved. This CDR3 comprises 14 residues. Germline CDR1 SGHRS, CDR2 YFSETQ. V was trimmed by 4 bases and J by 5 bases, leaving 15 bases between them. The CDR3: CASSVTDPRETQYF. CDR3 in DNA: TGCGCCAGCAGCGTTACCGATCCTCGGGAGACCCAGTACTTC.

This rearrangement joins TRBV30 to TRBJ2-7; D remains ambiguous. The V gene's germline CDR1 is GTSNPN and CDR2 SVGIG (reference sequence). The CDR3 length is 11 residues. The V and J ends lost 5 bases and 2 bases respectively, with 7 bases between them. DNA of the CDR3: TGTGCCTGGGGGCGCGCCTACGAGCAGTACTTC. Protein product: CAWGRAYEQYF.

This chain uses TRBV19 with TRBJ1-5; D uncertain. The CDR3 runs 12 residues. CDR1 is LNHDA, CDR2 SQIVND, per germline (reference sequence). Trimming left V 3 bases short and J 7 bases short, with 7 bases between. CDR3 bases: TGTGCCAGTAGTATCCTTGGGCAGCCCCAGCATTTT. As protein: CASSILGQPQHF.

This CDR3 reads CASTQGVGELFF. CDR3 sequence (DNA): TGTGCCAGCACCCAGGGTGTCGGGGAGCTGTTTTTT. V and J are TRBV6-2 or TRBV6-3 and TRBJ2-2; tentative D call: TRBD1 (5 bases). The CDR3 runs to 12 residues. Looked up from germline, CDR1 is MNHEY and CDR2 is SVGEGT. V lost 7 bases, J lost 7 bases, and 10 bases lay in between.

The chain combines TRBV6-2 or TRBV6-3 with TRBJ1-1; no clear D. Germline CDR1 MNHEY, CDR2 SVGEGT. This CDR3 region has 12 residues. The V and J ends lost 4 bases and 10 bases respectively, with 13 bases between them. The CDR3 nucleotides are TGTGCCAGCAGTTCGTTCCTCTTTATAGCTTTCTTT. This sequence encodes CASSSFLFIAFF.

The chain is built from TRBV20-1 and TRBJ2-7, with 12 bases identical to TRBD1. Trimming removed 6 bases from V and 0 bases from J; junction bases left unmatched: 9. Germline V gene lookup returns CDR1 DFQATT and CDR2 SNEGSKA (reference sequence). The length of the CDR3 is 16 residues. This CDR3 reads CSAHDGTGGASYEQYF. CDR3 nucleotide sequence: TGCAGTGCCCACGACGGGACAGGGGGCGCCTCCTACGAGCAGTACTTC.

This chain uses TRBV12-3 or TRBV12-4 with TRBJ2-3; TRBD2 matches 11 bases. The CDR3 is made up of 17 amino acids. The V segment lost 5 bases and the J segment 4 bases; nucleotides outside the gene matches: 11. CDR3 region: CASSAPGLAGGSDTQYF. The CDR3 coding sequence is TGTGCCAGCAGTGCTCCCGGACTAGCGGGTGGGTCAGATACGCAGTATTTT.

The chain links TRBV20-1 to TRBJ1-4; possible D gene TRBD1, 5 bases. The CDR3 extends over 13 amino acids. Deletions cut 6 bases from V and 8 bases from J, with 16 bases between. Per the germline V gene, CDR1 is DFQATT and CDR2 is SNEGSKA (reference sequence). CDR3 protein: CSARAQGNEKLFF. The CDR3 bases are TGCAGTGCGAGGGCCCAGGGAAACGAAAAACTGTTTTTT.

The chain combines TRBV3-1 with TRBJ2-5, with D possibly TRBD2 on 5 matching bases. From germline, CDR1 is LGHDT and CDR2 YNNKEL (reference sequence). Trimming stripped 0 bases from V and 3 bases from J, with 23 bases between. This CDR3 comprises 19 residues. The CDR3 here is CASSQDRAGELPNKETQYF. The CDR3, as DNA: TGTGCCAGCAGCCAAGATAGGGCGGGCGAACTACCGAACAAAGAGACCCAGTACTTC.

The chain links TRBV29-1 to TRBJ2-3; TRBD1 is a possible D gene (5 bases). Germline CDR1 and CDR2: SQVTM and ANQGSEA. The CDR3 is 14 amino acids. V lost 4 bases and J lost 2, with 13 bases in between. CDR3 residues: CSVGTLPITDTQYF. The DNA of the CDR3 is TGCAGCGTTGGGACACTACCCATCACAGATACGCAGTATTTT.

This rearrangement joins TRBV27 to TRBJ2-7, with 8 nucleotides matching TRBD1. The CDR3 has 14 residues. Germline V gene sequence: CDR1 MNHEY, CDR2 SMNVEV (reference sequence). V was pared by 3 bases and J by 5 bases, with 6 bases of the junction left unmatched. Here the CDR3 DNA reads TGTGCCAGCAGTTTCCGAGGACAGGGCGACGAGCAGTACTTC. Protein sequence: CASSFRGQGDEQYF.

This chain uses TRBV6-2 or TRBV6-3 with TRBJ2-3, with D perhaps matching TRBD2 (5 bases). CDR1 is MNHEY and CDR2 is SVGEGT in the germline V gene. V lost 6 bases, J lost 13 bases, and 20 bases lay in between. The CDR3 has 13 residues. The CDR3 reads CASSPTIGGPKYF. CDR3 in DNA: TGTGCCAGCAGCCCAACCATAGGAGGTCCCAAGTATTTT.

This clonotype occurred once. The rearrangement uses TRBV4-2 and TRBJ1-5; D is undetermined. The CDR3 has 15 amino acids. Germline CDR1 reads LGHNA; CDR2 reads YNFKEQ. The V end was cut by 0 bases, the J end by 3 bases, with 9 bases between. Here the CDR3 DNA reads TGTGCCAGCAGCCAAGACGATGACTACAATCAGCCCCAGCATTTT. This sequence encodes CASSQDDDYNQPQHF.

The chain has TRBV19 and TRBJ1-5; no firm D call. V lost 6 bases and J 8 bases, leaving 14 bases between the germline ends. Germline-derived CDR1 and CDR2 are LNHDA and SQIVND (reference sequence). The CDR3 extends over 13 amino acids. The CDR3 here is CASSRTSGEPQHF. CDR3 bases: TGTGCCAGTAGCAGGACCTCCGGGGAGCCCCAGCATTTT.

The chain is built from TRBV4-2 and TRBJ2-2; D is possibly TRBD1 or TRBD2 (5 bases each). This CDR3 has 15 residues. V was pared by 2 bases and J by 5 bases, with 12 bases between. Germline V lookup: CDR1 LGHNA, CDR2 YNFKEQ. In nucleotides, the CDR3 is TGTGCCAGCAGCCAACCGGGACCACAAACCGGGGAGCTGTTTTTT. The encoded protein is CASSQPGPQTGELFF.

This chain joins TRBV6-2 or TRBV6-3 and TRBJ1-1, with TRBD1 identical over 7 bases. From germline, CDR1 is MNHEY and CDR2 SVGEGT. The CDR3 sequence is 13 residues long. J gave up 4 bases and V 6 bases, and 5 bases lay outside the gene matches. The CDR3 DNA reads TGTGCCAGCAGGGGACAGTCAGGCACTGAAGCTTTCTTT. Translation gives CASRGQSGTEAFF.